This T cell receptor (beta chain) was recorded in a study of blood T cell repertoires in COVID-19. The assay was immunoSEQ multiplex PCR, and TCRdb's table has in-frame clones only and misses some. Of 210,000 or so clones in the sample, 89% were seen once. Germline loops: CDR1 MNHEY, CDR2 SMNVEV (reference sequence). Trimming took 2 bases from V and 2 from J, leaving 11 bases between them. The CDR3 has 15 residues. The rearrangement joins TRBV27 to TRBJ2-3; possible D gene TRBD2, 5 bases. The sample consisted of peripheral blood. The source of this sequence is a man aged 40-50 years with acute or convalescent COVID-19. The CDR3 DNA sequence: TGTGCCAGCAGTTTAGAGGGTATTTCCACAGATACGCAGTATTTT. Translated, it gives CASSLEGISTDTQYF.